This T cell receptor beta chain appears in the sequencing data of a study of CD8 T cells in Susac syndrome. RNA totalling about 0.45 to 1 ug underwent reverse transcription with random hexamers. One entry per CDR3 protein results from TCRdb running MiXCR on the immunoSEQ multiplex PCR reads. The sample records about 100,000 distinct CDR3 sequences, 95% being singletons. Germline CDR1 reads KGHSH; CDR2 reads LQKENI. The CDR3 spans 14 residues. The germline V and J ends were trimmed by 4 bases and 1 base, with 11 bases remaining between them. Sequencing targeted TCR beta in T cells from blood (CD8+ and CD4+).

The gene calls are TRBV18 and TRBJ2-7; D call uncertain. The source material was CD8+ T cells from PBMCs. This clonotype originated in a human donor with Susac syndrome. The CDR3, as DNA: TGTGCCAGCTCACGATCGGTACGTTCCTACGAGCAGTACTTC. Its translation: CASSRSVRSYEQYF.